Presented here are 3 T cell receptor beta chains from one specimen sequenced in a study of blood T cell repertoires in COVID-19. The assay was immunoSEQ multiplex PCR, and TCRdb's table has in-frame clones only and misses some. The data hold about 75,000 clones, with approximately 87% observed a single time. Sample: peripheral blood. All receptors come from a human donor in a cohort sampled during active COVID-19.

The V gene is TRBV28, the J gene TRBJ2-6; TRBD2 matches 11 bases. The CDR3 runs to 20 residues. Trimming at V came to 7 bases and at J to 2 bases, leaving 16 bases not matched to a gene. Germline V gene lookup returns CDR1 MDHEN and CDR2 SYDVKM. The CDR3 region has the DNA TGTGCCAGCAAGTCCAAGGTCCCGGGACTAGCGGACACTGGGGCCAACGTCCTGACTTTC. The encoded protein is CASKSKVPGLADTGANVLTF.

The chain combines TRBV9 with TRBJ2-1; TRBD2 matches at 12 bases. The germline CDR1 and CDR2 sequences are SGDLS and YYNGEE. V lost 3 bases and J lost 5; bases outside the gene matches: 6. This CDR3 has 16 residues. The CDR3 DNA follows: TGTGCCAGCAGCGACAAAACTAGCGGGGGGCACAATGAGCAGTTCTTC. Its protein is CASSDKTSGGHNEQFF.

CDR3 DNA: TGTGCCAGCAGCGTAGCTGCTGGGGGCGATGACACTGAAGCTTTCTTT. It translates to CASSVAAGGDDTEAFF. The rearrangement joins TRBV9 to TRBJ1-1, with a possible D match to TRBD1 (6 bases). Trimming left V 0 bases short and J 3 bases short, with 15 bases between. This CDR3 is built from 16 residues. Germline assignment: CDR1 SGDLS and CDR2 YYNGEE.